The present T cell receptor (beta chain) was sequenced within a study of blood T cell repertoires in COVID-19. Study as a whole: There were acute and convalescent COVID-19 samples, and they came from the United States, Italy and Spain.

With 6 bases clipped from V and 5 bases from J, the junction kept 6 bases outside the gene matches. CDR3 size: 13 residues. Germline V gene lookup returns CDR1 MNHNY and CDR2 SVGAGI (reference sequence). Using immunoSEQ multiplex PCR, the repertoire was profiled, and TCRdb retains in-frame clones only, with some absent. The table includes roughly 120,000 clones, approximately 80% detected once. Specimen: peripheral blood. The V call is TRBV6-6, the J call TRBJ2-7, with 8 bases fitting TRBD2. This TCR came from a woman between 65 and 79 years old with acute or convalescent COVID-19. As DNA, the CDR3 is TGTGCCAGCAGCCCCGTCGGGAGGGACGAGCAGTACTTC. It is translated as CASSPVGRDEQYF.